The 21 T cell receptor beta chains presented below share a single source sample, sequenced in a study of blood T cell repertoires in COVID-19. Using immunoSEQ multiplex PCR, the repertoire was profiled, and TCRdb retains in-frame clones only, with some absent. The table records roughly 200,000 clones, approximately 83% of them present only once. The sample consisted of peripheral blood. All receptors come from a man in his forties or fifties with active or convalescent COVID-19.

This clone appeared a few times. V and J are TRBV5-4 and TRBJ2-7; a weak D match, TRBD1 (5 bases). CDR1 is SGHNT, CDR2 YYREEE, per germline (reference sequence). Between the trimmed V and J ends, which lost 5 bases and 0 bases, there was a span of 12 bases. This CDR3 region has 14 residues. The CDR3 DNA follows: TGTGCCAGCAGTCTCGGTGGGGCCTCCTACGAGCAGTACTTC. It is translated as CASSLGGASYEQYF.

This clone has only one observation. The rearrangement joins TRBV19 to TRBJ2-7, with TRBD1 matching over 9 bases. After removal of 3 bases from V and 4 bases from J, the junction contained 1 base not matched to a gene. Germline V CDR1 and CDR2: LNHDA, SQIVND (reference sequence). The CDR3 is 13 amino acids. CDR3 coding DNA: TGTGCCAGTAGTATGACAGGGGGTTACGAGCAGTACTTC. Residues: CASSMTGGYEQYF.

CDR3 region: CASSQDKNYGYTF. As DNA, the CDR3 is TGTGCCAGCAGTCAGGACAAGAACTATGGCTACACCTTC. The genes are TRBV6-5 and TRBJ1-2, with D possibly being TRBD1 (5 bases). This CDR3 spans 13 amino acids. The germline V gene has CDR1 MNHEY and CDR2 SVGAGI. Between the trimmed V and J ends, which lost 5 bases and 2 bases, there was a span of 9 bases.

V and J are TRBV7-2 and TRBJ1-4; D gene uncertain. Germline-derived CDR1 and CDR2 are SGHTA and FQGNSA. This CDR3 is built from 14 residues. V dropped 4 bases and J dropped 6 bases, with 12 bases sitting between them. This chain's CDR3 is CASSSGRWYEKLFF. The CDR3 coding sequence is TGTGCCAGCAGCTCCGGCAGGTGGTATGAAAAACTGTTTTTT.

This clone was seen a few times. The genes are TRBV11-2 and TRBJ1-4; 10 bases are shared with TRBD1. The CDR3 covers 18 residues. Germline-derived CDR1 and CDR2 are SGHAT and FQNNGV. With 2 bases clipped from V and 3 bases from J, the junction kept 9 bases outside the gene matches. Here the CDR3 DNA reads TGTGCCAGCAGCTTACGGGACAGGGGAGTATCAGCTAATGAAAAACTGTTTTTT. Protein: CASSLRDRGVSANEKLFF.

This rearrangement joins TRBV10-3 to TRBJ2-7, with 9 nucleotides matching TRBD1. The CDR3 runs 15 residues. CDR1 and CDR2 (germline): ENHRY, SYGVKD. Trimming took 7 bases from V and 3 from J; bases not matched to a gene: 10. The CDR3 protein is CAITDTGQGIYEQYF. The CDR3 coding sequence is TGTGCCATCACTGACACGGGACAGGGAATCTACGAGCAGTACTTC.

The rearrangement links TRBV30 to TRBJ2-2; 9 nucleotides agree with TRBD2. The CDR3 runs to 15 residues. V trimming: 2 bases; J trimming: 2 bases; junction bases outside the gene matches: 3. Germline assignment: CDR1 GTSNPN and CDR2 SVGIG (reference sequence). DNA of the CDR3: TGTGCCTGGAGTAGTAGCGGGGGCAACACCGGGGAGCTGTTTTTT. Residues: CAWSSSGGNTGELFF.

The rearrangement joins TRBV19 to TRBJ2-3; 7 bases align to TRBD1. This CDR3 is built from 15 residues. In germline, CDR1 is LNHDA, CDR2 SQIVND (reference sequence). V lost 7 bases and J lost 2; bases outside the gene matches: 9. CDR3 bases: TGTGCCAGTACCTCGGGACAGACCCCCACAGATACGCAGTATTTT. Encoded protein: CASTSGQTPTDTQYF.

This clone was seen only once. V is TRBV28 and J is TRBJ2-3; 9 bases align to TRBD2. The CDR3 contains 13 residues. Per the germline V gene, CDR1 is MDHEN and CDR2 is SYDVKM. V lost 8 bases, J lost 5 bases, and 5 bases stayed unmatched. The CDR3: CASPRGGGDTQYF. DNA for the CDR3: TGTGCCAGCCCGCGGGGGGGCGGAGATACGCAGTATTTT.

This CDR3 reads CATSSFGTGNTGELFF. CDR3 coding DNA: TGTGCCACCAGTAGCTTTGGGACAGGGAACACCGGGGAGCTGTTTTTT. V and J are TRBV24-1 and TRBJ2-2; 8 bases are shared with TRBD1. CDR1 is KGHDR and CDR2 is SFDVKD in the germline V gene. V trimming: 6 bases; J trimming: 1 base; junction bases outside the gene matches: 6. The CDR3 runs to 16 residues.

This clone was found once. The J gene is TRBJ1-6, the V gene TRBV28; 7 bases line up with TRBD1. CDR3 length equals 14 residues. Losses at the gene ends were 7 bases for V and 8 bases for J; bases not matched to a gene: 8. Germline CDR1 reads MDHEN; CDR2 reads SYDVKM. The CDR3 nucleotides are TGTGCCAGCACCCCTGGACAGGAATATTCACCCCTCCACTTT. This translates into CASTPGQEYSPLHF.

V gene TRBV5-1 combines with J gene TRBJ2-7, with TRBD2 identical over 13 bases. Germline V gene lookup returns CDR1 SGHRS and CDR2 YFSETQ. Trimming took 5 bases from V and 0 from J; bases not matched to a gene: 8. The CDR3 spans 17 residues. The CDR3 bases are TGCGCCAGCAGGTCCACTAGCGGGGGGGCGGTCTCCTACGAGCAGTACTTC. Its protein is CASRSTSGGAVSYEQYF.

The chain combines TRBV19 with TRBJ2-5; TRBD1 matches 10 bases. Looked up from germline, CDR1 is LNHDA and CDR2 is SQIVND (reference sequence). V lost 4 bases to trimming and J lost 4 bases; unmatched junction nucleotides: 3. This CDR3 contains 14 residues. The CDR3 DNA reads as TGTGCCAGTAGTACGACAGGGGGCACAGAGACCCAGTACTTC. Protein product: CASSTTGGTETQYF.

The rearrangement joins TRBV29-1 to TRBJ2-5; 7 nucleotides match TRBD2. After removal of 5 bases from V and 5 bases from J, the junction contained 5 bases not matched to a gene. Germline CDR1 reads SQVTM; CDR2 reads ANQGSEA. The CDR3 contains 12 residues. CDR3 sequence (DNA): TGCAGCGTTCGGGACTATGGGGAGACCCAGTACTTC. Its translation is CSVRDYGETQYF.

This clone showed up just a few times. This rearrangement joins TRBV29-1 to TRBJ1-2; D gene uncertain. The V end lost 4 bases, the J end lost 3 bases, and 6 bases lay between the germline ends. The CDR3 totals 11 residues. In germline, CDR1 is SQVTM, CDR2 ANQGSEA. CDR3 loop: CSVGRDYGYTF. In nucleotides, the CDR3 is TGCAGCGTTGGGAGGGACTATGGCTACACCTTC.

The chain employs TRBV30 and TRBJ1-2, with D unresolved. The CDR3 covers 13 residues. Trimming stripped 0 bases from V and 8 bases from J, with 13 bases between. From germline, CDR1 is GTSNPN and CDR2 SVGIG (reference sequence). The CDR3 sequence: CAWSVWLESGYTF. The CDR3 region has the DNA TGTGCCTGGAGTGTGTGGTTGGAGTCGGGCTACACCTTC.

V and J are TRBV6-2 or TRBV6-3 and TRBJ2-3; 12 bases are a match to TRBD2. CDR3 length: 17 amino acids. Trimming removed 5 bases from V and 1 base from J; junction bases left unmatched: 7. In germline, CDR1 is MNHEY, CDR2 SVGEGT. CDR3 in amino acids: CASSNQRLAGGTDTQYF. CDR3 DNA sequence: TGTGCCAGCAGTAACCAGAGACTAGCGGGGGGCACAGATACGCAGTATTTT.

The genes are TRBV28 and TRBJ1-4; the match to TRBD1 covers 10 bases. The germline CDR1 and CDR2 sequences are MDHEN and SYDVKM. With V trimmed by 7 bases and J by 5 bases, 7 bases remained unmatched. The CDR3 consists of 15 residues. The CDR3 nucleotides read TGTGCCAGCACGGGACAGGGGATGAGAAATGAAAAACTGTTTTTT. Translating gives CASTGQGMRNEKLFF.

The rearrangement uses TRBV6-5 and TRBJ2-1, with 7 bases identical to TRBD2. Trimming took 2 bases from V and 7 from J; bases not matched to a gene: 5. Per the germline V gene, CDR1 is MNHEY and CDR2 is SVGAGI. The CDR3 is made up of 14 amino acids. As DNA, the CDR3 is TGTGCCAGCAGTTACCTGGGGGGGGTTAATGAGCAGTTCTTC. It codes for CASSYLGGVNEQFF.

V usage is TRBV19 and J usage is TRBJ2-2; TRBD1 matches at 7 bases. CDR3 size: 20 residues. J was trimmed by 1 base and V by 0 bases; bases with no gene match: 14. The germline V gene has CDR1 LNHDA and CDR2 SQIVND (reference sequence). In DNA, the CDR3 is TGTGCCAGTAGTATAGATGAAGGGGTAGGGGGCTATTTGAACACCGGGGAGCTGTTTTTT. Translation gives CASSIDEGVGGYLNTGELFF.

This sequence joins TRBV18 and TRBJ2-2; 8 bases are a match to TRBD1. Germline trimming cut 5 bases from V and 0 bases from J; bases unmatched to any gene: 14. CDR1 and CDR2 (germline): KGHSH, LQKENI. CDR3 length equals 19 residues. DNA for the CDR3: TGTGCCAGCTCAATACTGAGGACAGGGAAAAATTCGAACACCGGGGAGCTGTTTTTT. This translates into CASSILRTGKNSNTGELFF.